The next 25 T cell receptor beta chains were all read from a single sample in a study of control samples from healthy donors and cancer patients (dated by TCRdb to 2018 to 2020). Receptors were amplified or captured by the immunoSEQ multiplex PCR assay. TCRdb stores this immuneACCESS table with in-frame sequences only. Part of the clones is absent; in the studies checked, under half of the shortfall reflects unresolved V genes, and no reason is known for the rest. The sample data list roughly 73,000 clones, and 85% to 95% of these were observed just once. Of the sample, 5% to 6.5% falls within the top ten clones. The source material was blood. All receptors derive from a woman aged 60 to 75 in good health.

This chain joins TRBV28 and TRBJ2-1; D call uncertain. Trimming removed 7 bases from V and 12 bases from J, with 13 bases in between. Germline V gene sequence: CDR1 MDHEN, CDR2 SYDVKM. This CDR3 has 11 residues. The CDR3 loop reads CASKSTGVQFF. As DNA, the CDR3 is TGTGCCAGCAAGTCGACTGGGGTGCAGTTCTTC.

The V call is TRBV6-6, the J call TRBJ2-6; unclear D gene. Germline-derived CDR1 and CDR2 are MNHNY and SVGAGI (reference sequence). Trimming left V 2 bases short and J 1 base short, with 6 bases between. The CDR3 consists of 15 residues. The CDR3: CASSYPQSGANVLTF. CDR3 in DNA: TGTGCCAGCAGTTACCCCCAATCTGGGGCCAACGTCCTGACTTTC.

The rearrangement joins TRBV6-2 or TRBV6-3 to TRBJ1-1; the match to TRBD1 covers 10 bases. V lost 6 bases and J lost 5; bases outside the gene matches: 9. The CDR3 is made up of 15 amino acids. Per germline, CDR1 MNHEY and CDR2 SVGEGT. The CDR3 DNA is TGTGCCAGCAGCCCCGGGACAGGGGAAAGTACTGAAGCTTTCTTT. Its translation is CASSPGTGESTEAFF.

The rearrangement links TRBV7-9 to TRBJ1-1; D is ambiguous. Germline V gives CDR1 SEHNR, CDR2 FQNEAQ (reference sequence). This CDR3 spans 12 amino acids. Deletions cut 2 bases from V and 11 bases from J, with 12 bases between. DNA for the CDR3: TGTGCCAGCAGCTTATCAACGGTTGGGGCTTTCTTT. Protein: CASSLSTVGAFF.

V and J are TRBV30 and TRBJ2-3; D remains unclear. V lost 2 bases to trimming and J lost 4 bases, with 4 bases between them. This CDR3 comprises 11 residues. Per germline, CDR1 GTSNPN and CDR2 SVGIG (reference sequence). CDR3 DNA sequence: TGTGCCTGGAGTTCGGCAGATACGCAGTATTTT. It is translated as CAWSSADTQYF.

CDR3 protein: CASPSTNGNEQFF. In DNA form, the CDR3 reads TGTGCCAGCCCCTCGACCAACGGGAATGAGCAGTTCTTC. This rearrangement joins TRBV28 to TRBJ2-1; D is unresolved. The germline V and J ends were trimmed by 8 bases and 7 bases, with 15 bases remaining between them. The CDR3 covers 13 residues. Germline lookup yields CDR1 MDHEN and CDR2 SYDVKM. Full variable domain (rest looked up from reference TRBV28 and TRBJ2-1): DVKVTQSSRYLVKRTGEKVFLECVQDMDHENMFWYRQDPGLGLRLIYFSYDVKMKEKGDIPEGYSVSREKKERFSLILESASTNQTSMYLCASPSTNGNEQFFGPGTRLTVL.

The J gene is TRBJ2-7, the V gene TRBV3-1 (or the pseudogene TRBV3-2); 8 nucleotides line up with TRBD2. Trimming cost V 4 bases and J 4 bases; bases outside gene matches: 9. Looked up from germline, CDR1 is LGHDT and CDR2 is YNNKEL (reference sequence). The CDR3 sequence is 15 residues long. CDR3: CASSPSWTSNYEQYF. The CDR3 region has the DNA TGTGCCAGCAGCCCGTCCTGGACTAGCAATTACGAGCAGTACTTC.

The V gene is TRBV4-1, the J gene TRBJ2-7; TRBD2 agrees at 12 bases. The CDR3 runs to 15 residues. The V gene end was trimmed by 4 bases and the J gene end by 0 bases; junction bases not matched to a gene: 1. Germline values: CDR1 MGHRA, CDR2 YSYEKL. CDR3 DNA sequence: TGCGCCAGCAGCCCGACTAGCGGGGGCTCCTACGAGCAGTACTTC. It translates to CASSPTSGGSYEQYF.

The chain links TRBV29-1 to TRBJ2-5, with D possibly matching TRBD2 (7 bases). The CDR3 totals 17 residues. The germline CDR1 and CDR2 sequences are SQVTM and ANQGSEA. Trimming cost V 4 bases and J 1 base, with 22 bases left between them. The CDR3: CSVAAIGGGLLQETQYF. The CDR3, as DNA: TGCAGCGTTGCCGCGATTGGGGGGGGGCTCCTCCAAGAGACCCAGTACTTC.

The chain combines TRBV3-1 (or the pseudogene TRBV3-2) with TRBJ2-7, with D hard to call. The CDR3 covers 14 residues. V lost 0 bases, J lost 3 bases, and 9 bases lay in between. Germline CDR1 LGHDT, CDR2 YNNKEL (reference sequence). CDR3 coding DNA: TGTGCCAGCAGCCAAGAGTTATTGGACTACGAGCAGTACTTC. It specifies CASSQELLDYEQYF.

The rearrangement links TRBV9 to TRBJ2-3, with TRBD1 matching 8 bases. Germline values: CDR1 SGDLS, CDR2 YYNGEE. This CDR3 is 15 amino acids long. Losses at the gene ends were 1 base for V and 2 bases for J; bases not matched to a gene: 3. CDR3 in amino acids: CASSVRDRPTDTQYF. CDR3 DNA sequence: TGTGCCAGCAGCGTACGGGACAGGCCCACAGATACGCAGTATTTT.

This chain uses TRBV5-1 with TRBJ2-1; no definite D call. This CDR3 spans 14 amino acids. Deletions cut 1 base from V and 7 bases from J, with 12 bases between. Per germline, CDR1 SGHRS and CDR2 YFSETQ. Here the CDR3 reads CASSLLTEANEQFF. The CDR3 DNA follows: TGCGCCAGCAGCTTGCTAACAGAGGCGAATGAGCAGTTCTTC.

Concerning this clone itself: An end of the junction does not agree with germline; a read error may underlie this. The rearrangement uses TRBV19 and TRBJ2-6; D is perhaps TRBD1 (5 bases). The CDR3 totals 16 residues. Germline CDR1 is LNHDA and CDR2 is SQIVND (reference sequence). The CDR3 loop is CASSNQGWVGANVLTF. In DNA form, the CDR3 reads TGTGCAAGTAGTAACCAGGGCTGGGTTGGGGCCAACGTCCTGACTTTC.

The V gene is TRBV18, the J gene TRBJ1-5; D ambiguous. Germline CDR1 is KGHSH and CDR2 is LQKENI. The CDR3 is 14 residues long. The germline V and J ends were trimmed by 1 base and 1 base, with 5 bases remaining between them. The CDR3 here is CASSPRNSNQPQHF. The CDR3, as DNA: TGTGCCAGCTCACCACGGAACAGCAATCAGCCCCAGCATTTT.

The V call is TRBV15, the J call TRBJ2-1, with D tentatively TRBD1 or TRBD2 (5 bases each). Between the trimmed V and J ends, which lost 0 bases and 4 bases, there was a span of 19 bases. The CDR3 length is 18 residues. Germline V gene data show CDR1 as LNHNV and CDR2 as YYDKDF (reference sequence). CDR3 region: CATSRDVGVGAGYNEQFF. The CDR3 DNA follows: TGTGCCACCAGCAGAGATGTGGGGGTCGGGGCCGGATACAATGAGCAGTTCTTC.

The V call is TRBV6-6, the J call TRBJ1-3, with D hard to call. Trimming pared 6 bases from V and 0 bases from J, leaving 9 bases between. There are 14 residues in the CDR3. CDR1 and CDR2 from the germline V gene are MNHNY and SVGAGI (reference sequence). CDR3 sequence reads: CASSAQNSGNTIYF. The DNA for the CDR3 is TGTGCCAGCAGCGCTCAGAACTCTGGAAACACCATATATTTT.

The rearrangement joins TRBV9 to TRBJ2-4; 10 bases map to TRBD2. In germline, CDR1 is SGDLS, CDR2 YYNGEE. The CDR3 spans 18 residues. V lost 4 bases, J lost 7 bases, and 17 bases stayed unmatched. CDR3 nucleotide sequence: TGTGCCAGCAGCCCTTGGGGAGGAGCGGGAGGGGGAGGCAACATTCAGTACTTC. This sequence encodes CASSPWGGAGGGGNIQYF. The variable domain in full, completed from reference TRBV9 and TRBJ2-4, reads DSGVTQTPKHLITATGQRVTLRCSPRSGDLSVYWYQQSLDQGLQFLIQYYNGEERAKGNILERFSAQQFPDLHSELNLSSLELGDSALYFCASSPWGGAGGGGNIQYFGAGTRLSVL.

The J gene is TRBJ1-1, the V gene TRBV5-5, with TRBD1 as a possible D gene (5 bases). Germline V lookup: CDR1 SGHKS, CDR2 YYEKEE (reference sequence). Trimming left V 3 bases short and J 1 base short, with 10 bases between. This CDR3 is built from 14 residues. CDR3 in DNA: TGTGCCAGCAGCTCACAGGTTGAGAACACTGAAGCTTTCTTT. Amino acids: CASSSQVENTEAFF.

This clone was observed a single time. The chain is built from TRBV9 and TRBJ1-5; 7 bases map to TRBD1. The germline V gene has CDR1 SGDLS and CDR2 YYNGEE. Unmatched junction bases numbered 5, after V lost 0 bases and J lost 5 bases. The length of the CDR3 is 15 residues. In DNA, the CDR3 is TGTGCCAGCAGCGTAGGGGAAGGGGGCTATCAGCCCCAGCATTTT. This translates into CASSVGEGGYQPQHF.

The chain carries TRBV28 and TRBJ1-1; D perhaps matches TRBD1 (5 bases). The CDR3 runs 15 residues. CDR1 is MDHEN, CDR2 SYDVKM, per germline. Trimming took 4 bases from V and 2 from J, leaving 14 bases between them. CDR3 amino acids: CASSSRGGVNTEAFF. As DNA, the CDR3 is TGTGCCAGCAGTTCCCGGGGGGGGGTAAACACTGAAGCTTTCTTT.

This chain links TRBV12-3 or TRBV12-4 with TRBJ1-1, with a tentative D call TRBD1 (6 bases). This CDR3 has 13 amino acids. Trimming cost V 5 bases and J 6 bases, with 13 bases left between them. CDR3 region: CASSLSGQPEAFF. CDR3 coding DNA: TGTGCCAGCAGTCTCTCGGGACAACCTGAAGCTTTCTTT.

The V gene is TRBV5-1, the J gene TRBJ1-1; weak D call: TRBD1 (6 bases). The CDR3 length is 15 residues. Between the trimmed V and J ends, which lost 4 bases and 4 bases, there was a span of 17 bases. Per germline, CDR1 SGHRS and CDR2 YFSETQ. The CDR3 DNA is TGCGCCAGCAGCCCCCAGGATGGGGGGGCCACTGAAGCTTTCTTT. This codes for CASSPQDGGATEAFF.

The V call is TRBV6-5, the J call TRBJ1-2; TRBD1 agrees at 9 bases. Germline V gives CDR1 MNHEY, CDR2 SVGAGI. Trimming cost V 4 bases and J 3 bases; bases outside gene matches: 6. CDR3 length: 15 amino acids. CDR3 coding DNA: TGTGCCAGCAGTTTACAGGGGGCAGGGGACTATGGCTACACCTTC. This codes for CASSLQGAGDYGYTF.

V gene TRBV5-1 combines with J gene TRBJ2-7, with D hard to call. Trimming left V 3 bases short and J 0 bases short, with 1 base between. The CDR3 runs 11 residues. Germline V lookup: CDR1 SGHRS, CDR2 YFSETQ. The CDR3 DNA reads as TGCGCCAGCAGCTACTCCTACGAGCAGTACTTC. It encodes CASSYSYEQYF.

V usage is TRBV5-4 and J usage is TRBJ2-3, with 8 bases identical to TRBD1. Germline CDR1 reads SGHNT; CDR2 reads YYREEE (reference sequence). The junction had 12 bases not matched to a gene; V was cut back by 0 bases and J by 6 bases. The CDR3 sequence is 17 residues long. The CDR3 region is CASSLGGLGQAKDTQYF. The CDR3, as DNA: TGTGCCAGCAGCTTGGGGGGGTTGGGACAGGCCAAGGATACGCAGTATTTT.